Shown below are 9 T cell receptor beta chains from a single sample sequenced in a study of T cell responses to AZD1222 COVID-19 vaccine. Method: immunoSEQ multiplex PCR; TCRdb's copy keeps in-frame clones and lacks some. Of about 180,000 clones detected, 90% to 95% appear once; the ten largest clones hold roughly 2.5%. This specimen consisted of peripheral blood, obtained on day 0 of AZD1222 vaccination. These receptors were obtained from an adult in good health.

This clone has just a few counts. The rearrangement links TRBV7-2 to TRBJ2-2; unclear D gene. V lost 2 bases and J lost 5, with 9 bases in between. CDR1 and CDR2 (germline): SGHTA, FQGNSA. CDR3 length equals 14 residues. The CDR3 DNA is TGTGCCAGCAGCTTAAGAGGTTGGACCGGGGAGCTGTTTTTT. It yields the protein CASSLRGWTGELFF.

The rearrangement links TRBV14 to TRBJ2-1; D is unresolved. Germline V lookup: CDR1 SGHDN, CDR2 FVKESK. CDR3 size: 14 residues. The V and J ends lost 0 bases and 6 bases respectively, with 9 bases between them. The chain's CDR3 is CASSQETGFNEQFF. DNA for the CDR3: TGTGCCAGCAGCCAAGAGACTGGTTTCAATGAGCAGTTCTTC.

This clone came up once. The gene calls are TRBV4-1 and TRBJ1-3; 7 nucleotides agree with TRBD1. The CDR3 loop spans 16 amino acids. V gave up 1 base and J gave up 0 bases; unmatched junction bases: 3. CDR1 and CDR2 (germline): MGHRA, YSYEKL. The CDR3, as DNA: TGCGCCAGCAGCCAAGGACAGGGAAGCTCTGGAAACACCATATATTTT. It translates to CASSQGQGSSGNTIYF.

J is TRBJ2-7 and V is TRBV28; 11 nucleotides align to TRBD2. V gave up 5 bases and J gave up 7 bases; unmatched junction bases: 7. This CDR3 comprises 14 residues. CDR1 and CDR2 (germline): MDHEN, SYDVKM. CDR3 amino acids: CASSVAGGPGEQYF. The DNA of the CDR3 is TGTGCCAGCAGTGTAGCGGGAGGGCCGGGAGAGCAGTACTTC.

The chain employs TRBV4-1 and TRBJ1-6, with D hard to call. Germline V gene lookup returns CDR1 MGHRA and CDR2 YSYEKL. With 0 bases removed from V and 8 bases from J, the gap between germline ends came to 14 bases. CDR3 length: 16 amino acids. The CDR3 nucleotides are TGCGCCAGCAGCCAAGACCTTTGGGAGGGAGATTCACCCCTCCACTTT. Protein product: CASSQDLWEGDSPLHF.

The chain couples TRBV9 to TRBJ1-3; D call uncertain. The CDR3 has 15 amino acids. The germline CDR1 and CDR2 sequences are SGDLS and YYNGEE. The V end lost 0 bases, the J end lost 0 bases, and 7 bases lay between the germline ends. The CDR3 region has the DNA TGTGCCAGCAGCGTAGGACTGAGCTCTGGAAACACCATATATTTT. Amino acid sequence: CASSVGLSSGNTIYF.

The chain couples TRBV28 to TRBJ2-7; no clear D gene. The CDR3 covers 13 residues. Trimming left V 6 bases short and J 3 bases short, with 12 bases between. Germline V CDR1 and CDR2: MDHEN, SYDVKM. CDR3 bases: TGTGCCAGCAGATACCGGCTGGACTACGAGCAGTACTTC. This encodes CASRYRLDYEQYF.

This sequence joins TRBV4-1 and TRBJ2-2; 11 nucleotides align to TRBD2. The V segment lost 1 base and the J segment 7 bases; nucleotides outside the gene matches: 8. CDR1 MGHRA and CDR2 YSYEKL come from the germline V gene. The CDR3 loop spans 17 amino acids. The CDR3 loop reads CASSQVGSGLADGELFF. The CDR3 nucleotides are TGCGCCAGCAGCCAAGTTGGTTCGGGACTAGCGGACGGGGAGCTGTTTTTT.

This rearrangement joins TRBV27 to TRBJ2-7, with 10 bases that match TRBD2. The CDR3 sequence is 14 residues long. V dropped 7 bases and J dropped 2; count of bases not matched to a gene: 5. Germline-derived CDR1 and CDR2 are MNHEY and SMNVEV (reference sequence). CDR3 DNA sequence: TGTGCCAGCACTAGCGGGAGAGGAACCTACGAGCAGTACTTC. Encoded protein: CASTSGRGTYEQYF.